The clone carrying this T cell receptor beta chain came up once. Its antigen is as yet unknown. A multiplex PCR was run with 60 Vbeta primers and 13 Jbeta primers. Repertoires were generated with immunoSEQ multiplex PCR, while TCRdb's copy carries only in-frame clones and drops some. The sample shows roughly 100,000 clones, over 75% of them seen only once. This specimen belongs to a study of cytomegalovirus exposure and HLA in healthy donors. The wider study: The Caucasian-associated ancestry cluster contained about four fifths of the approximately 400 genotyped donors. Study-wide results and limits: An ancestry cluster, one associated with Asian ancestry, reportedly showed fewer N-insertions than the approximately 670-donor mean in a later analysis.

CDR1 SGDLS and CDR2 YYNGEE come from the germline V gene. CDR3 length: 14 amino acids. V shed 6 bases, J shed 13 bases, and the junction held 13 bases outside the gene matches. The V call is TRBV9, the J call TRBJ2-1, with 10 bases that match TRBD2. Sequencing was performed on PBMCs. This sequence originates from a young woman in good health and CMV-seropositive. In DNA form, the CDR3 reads TGTGCCAGCACCGCCGCGGCTAGCGGGAGAAAACAGTTCTTC. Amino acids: CASTAAASGRKQFF. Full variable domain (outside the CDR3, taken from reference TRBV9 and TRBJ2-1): DSGVTQTPKHLITATGQRVTLRCSPRSGDLSVYWYQQSLDQGLQFLIQYYNGEERAKGNILERFSAQQFPDLHSELNLSSLELGDSALYFCASTAAASGRKQFFGPGTRLTVL.